The clone carrying this T cell receptor beta chain rates as medium-sized. The antigen is unknown. This record comes from a study of HIV-infected patients and healthy controls. Study-wide findings and caveats: Healthy controls shared more CDR3 sequences between individuals than HIV-infected patients did. The diversity differences were not explained by slight age and sex differences between study cohorts. Mean usage of eight alpha and eight beta V genes differed significantly in HIV-infected patients versus controls.

Whole blood was used without fractionation, so all unsorted peripheral T cells were included. Reverse transcription used roughly 480 ng RNA and constant-region primers for alpha and beta. Separate chain-specific third strand synthesis with multiplexing indices produced the alpha and beta libraries. Each cDNA molecule was barcoded, and a single primer pair amplified each chain. TCRdb reprocessed the 5' RACE reads with MiXCR, giving one entry per CDR3 protein. The data hold 13,000 to 15,000 distinct CDR3 sequences, with roughly a tenth observed a single time. Germline-derived CDR1 and CDR2 are DFQATT and SNEGSKA (reference sequence). The CDR3 runs to 15 residues. V dropped 0 bases and J dropped 9 bases, with 20 bases sitting between them.

The TCR was taken from an adult in good health. Sequencing input: blood. The chain combines TRBV20-1 with TRBJ1-1, with D perhaps matching TRBD1 (5 bases). Here the CDR3 DNA reads TGCAGTGCTAGAGATAGTACGGGGGACGTCGTAAAAGCTTTCTTT. It is translated as CSARDSTGDVVKAFF.